This is a list of T cell receptor beta chains from one sample in a study of identical twins. TCRdb called the 5' RACE reads again in MiXCR, with one record for every CDR3 protein. Of 1.5 million or so distinct CDR3 sequences detected, about 30% appear once; the ten largest clones hold 0.27%. The sequenced material came from cord blood. These receptors were collected from a newborn girl in good health. Both conserved end residues are part of each CDR3. A D gene is named only where the DNA matches it firmly. Only part of the rows carry a size: once, few, many, or a class if the clone is expanded.

J gene,CDR3 length,D gene,clone size,V gene,CDR3 DNA,CDR3 protein
TRBJ2-1,15,NA,NA,TRBV27,TGTGCCAGCAGTTTAGTGGGCCGGGCCCCCTACGAGCAGTTCTTC,CASSLVGRAPYEQFF
TRBJ2-7,15,NA,many,TRBV6-5,TGTGCCAGCAGTTACTCGCCGGGCCTTTCCTACGAGCAGTACTTC,CASSYSPGLSYEQYF
TRBJ1-1,16,TRBD1,NA,TRBV27,TGTGCCAGCAGTTTATCCCGACAGGGGAGAACCACTGAAGCTTTCTTT,CASSLSRQGRTTEAFF
TRBJ2-2,15,NA,NA,TRBV21-1,TGTGCCAGCAGCAAAATAAACAGGGGGCTCGAGGAGCTGTTTTTT,CASSKINRGLEELFF
TRBJ2-3,15,TRBD1,NA,TRBV25-1,TGTGCCAGCAGTATCGACAGGGGTATCACAGATACGCAGTATTTT,CASSIDRGITDTQYF
TRBJ1-2,15,NA,few,TRBV4-1,TGCGCCAGCAGCCAAGTCGTCGGGGGAAACTATGGCTACACCTTC,CASSQVVGGNYGYTF
TRBJ2-5,18,TRBD2,NA,TRBV11-2,TGTGCCAGCAGCCCACGTATAAGGACTAGCGGGAAGAAAGAGACCCAGTACTTC,CASSPRIRTSGKKETQYF
TRBJ2-7,15,TRBD1,few,TRBV11-1,TGTGCCAGCAGCTTCAACACAGGGGCGAGGGACGAGCAGTACTTC,CASSFNTGARDEQYF
TRBJ1-5,18,NA,NA,TRBV6-5,TGTGCCAGCAGTTACTCGACTTTAGGGGGGTATAGCAATCAGCCCCAGCATTTT,CASSYSTLGGYSNQPQHF
TRBJ1-5,15,NA,NA,TRBV20-1,TGCAGTGCCATATCCCGACAGGCCAACAATCAGCCCCAGCATTTT,CSAISRQANNQPQHF
TRBJ1-2,13,NA,NA,TRBV25-1,TGTGCCAGCAGTGAATCGCGGGGTTATGGCTACACCTTC,CASSESRGYGYTF
TRBJ1-2,10,NA,few,TRBV20-1,TGCAGCTGTGCTAACTATGGCTACACCTTC,CSCANYGYTF
TRBJ2-1,18,TRBD2,NA,TRBV11-2,TGTGCCAGCAGCTTAGGACAACGCGGGAGGGCCGGCTACAATGGGCAGTTCTTC,CASSLGQRGRAGYNGQFF
TRBJ2-1,16,TRBD2,NA,TRBV27,TGTGCCAGCAGTTTGAGGGCGGGAGAGGCGGGAAATGAGCAGTTCTTC,CASSLRAGEAGNEQFF
TRBJ2-7,13,TRBD2,NA,TRBV20-1,TGCAGTGCTTGGACTAGCGTTTCCTACGAGCAGTACTTC,CSAWTSVSYEQYF
TRBJ1-6,16,NA,few,TRBV5-6,TGTGCCAGCAGCTCCCGACTCCCTAGCCATAATTCACCCCTCCACTTT,CASSSRLPSHNSPLHF
TRBJ2-7,14,NA,NA,TRBV5-1,TGCGCCAGCAGCTTGGTACCCGGGGGTAGAGAGCAGTACTTC,CASSLVPGGREQYF
TRBJ2-7,14,TRBD2,NA,TRBV20-1,TGCAGTGCTATGGCTAGCGGGCTCTCCTACGAGCAGTACTTC,CSAMASGLSYEQYF
TRBJ1-1,13,NA,NA,TRBV5-1,TGCGCCATCGTCAGGGGAAGGTGGACTGAAGCTTTCTTT,CAIVRGRWTEAFF
TRBJ2-1,18,NA,few,TRBV9,TGTGCCAGCAGCGTAGCTCATCCTTTAGTACTTTCCTACAATGAGCAGTTCTTC,CASSVAHPLVLSYNEQFF
TRBJ2-3,16,TRBD2,NA,TRBV24-1,TGTGCCACCAGTGACCCCGTAGCGGGAGGTTCAGATACGCAGTATTTT,CATSDPVAGGSDTQYF
TRBJ2-7,15,TRBD2,few,TRBV3-1,TGTGCCAGCAGGGACAAGTGGGGGGGAAACTACGAGCAGTACTTC,CASRDKWGGNYEQYF
TRBJ2-1,13,NA,NA,TRBV10-3,TGTGCCATCAGTGATTTCCACGACAATGAGCAGTTCTTC,CAISDFHDNEQFF
TRBJ1-3,15,NA,NA,TRBV6-5,TGTGCCAGCAGTTACTCGGCAGGGTTAAGAAACACCATATATTTT,CASSYSAGLRNTIYF
TRBJ2-1,19,TRBD2,NA,TRBV25-1,TGTGCCAGCAGTACGACCCGAGCGGGAGGGCCGACTTCTTACAATGAGCAGTTCTTC,CASSTTRAGGPTSYNEQFF
TRBJ1-4,14,NA,few,TRBV5-1,TGCGCCAGCAGCACTATCGATCCTAATGAAAAACTGTTTTTT,CASSTIDPNEKLFF
TRBJ1-1,14,NA,once,TRBV20-1,TGCAGTGCTAGTGTGCAGGTCAGGAACACTGAAGCTTTCTTT,CSASVQVRNTEAFF
TRBJ2-1,20,TRBD2,few,TRBV28,TGTGCCAGCAGTTTACCCGCGGGACTAGCCAATTTTAGGACCTACAATGAGCAGTTCTTC,CASSLPAGLANFRTYNEQFF
TRBJ2-5,18,NA,few,TRBV7-8,TGTGCCAGCAGCTTAGAGCCGGTGCGCGGGGCACCGCAAGAGACCCAGTACTTC,CASSLEPVRGAPQETQYF
TRBJ2-1,12,NA,few,TRBV30,TGTGCCTGGAATCATGGGTACAATGAGCAGTTCTTC,CAWNHGYNEQFF
TRBJ2-4,19,NA,NA,TRBV20-1,TGCGGTGCTAGAGAGCTTGCCGACCGACAGCGCTTAGCCAAAAACATTCAGTACTTC,CGARELADRQRLAKNIQYF
TRBJ2-3,17,TRBD2,NA,TRBV11-2,TGTGCCAGCAACTTGACCCTAGTAGCGGGACGCACAGATACGCAGTATTTT,CASNLTLVAGRTDTQYF
TRBJ1-6,13,NA,NA,TRBV7-2,TGTGCCAGCAGCTTAGCCCAGGGTTCACCCCCCCACTTT,CASSLAQGSPPHF
TRBJ1-2,12,NA,few,TRBV20-1,TGCAGTGCTAGTCACAGGAACTATGGCTACACCTTC,CSASHRNYGYTF
TRBJ2-5,14,NA,few,TRBV11-2,TGTGCCAGCAGCTACACGACAGGCCAAGAGACCCAGTACTTC,CASSYTTGQETQYF
TRBJ2-1,14,TRBD1,NA,TRBV7-2,TGTGCCAGCAGCGGGACAGGGGGCGGATATGAGCAGTTCTTC,CASSGTGGGYEQFF
TRBJ2-1,16,TRBD2,NA,TRBV7-9,TGTGCCAGCAGCCCATCTAGCGGACGCTCCTACAATGAGCAGTTCTTC,CASSPSSGRSYNEQFF
TRBJ1-2,11,NA,few,TRBV30,TGTGCCTGGAGTAGGCAGGCGGGGCACACCTTC,CAWSRQAGHTF
TRBJ2-7,15,NA,few,TRBV6-6,TGTGCCAGCAGTTACGCGCGGGATATCTCCTACGAGCAGTACTTC,CASSYARDISYEQYF
TRBJ1-5,14,NA,NA,TRBV20-1,TGCAGTGCTAGAAATTCAGGCGCCAATCAGCCCCAGCATTTT,CSARNSGANQPQHF
TRBJ2-2,13,NA,NA,TRBV10-3,TGTGCCATCAGCCGAGGGTACACCGGGGAGCTGTTTTTT,CAISRGYTGELFF
TRBJ1-2,15,TRBD1,few,TRBV7-9,TGTGCCAGCAGCTCCACGACAGGGCCGCGGAAAGGCTACACCTTC,CASSSTTGPRKGYTF
TRBJ2-7,15,NA,many,TRBV12-3/TRBV12-4,TGTGCCAGCAGACGTCCCGGTCGCGATCCCTACGAGCAGTACTTC,CASRRPGRDPYEQYF
TRBJ2-7,17,TRBD2,once,TRBV5-5,TGTGCCAGCAGCTTGCGGGGGGACCGCCTCTCCTACAATGAGCAGTACTTC,CASSLRGDRLSYNEQYF
TRBJ1-2,17,NA,few,TRBV5-1,TGCGCCAGCAGCCTGTATAGGCAGGGAGGAAGGAACTATGGCTACACCTTC,CASSLYRQGGRNYGYTF